Listed below are T cell receptor beta chains from one sample, sequenced in a study of cytomegalovirus exposure and HLA in healthy donors. Generated by immunoSEQ multiplex PCR, the TCRdb table keeps only in-frame clones and is missing some. This sample yields 150,000 to 200,000 clones, of which over 60% are seen a single time; roughly 1.6% belongs to the top ten. Sequenced input: PBMCs. Receptors were obtained from a girl aged 5-17 years in good health and CMV-seronegative. CDR3s include the opening cysteine and the closing phenylalanine or tryptophan. A D gene is named only where the DNA matches it firmly. Size is stated for part of the rows, as once, few or many counts, or as a class when the clone is expanded.

V gene,clone size,J gene,D gene,CDR3 DNA,CDR3 protein
TRBV6-5,NA,TRBJ1-2,NA,TGTGCCAGCAGTTACTCGTTCAGGGAAGGCTATGGCTACACCTTC,CASSYSFREGYGYTF
TRBV29-1,NA,TRBJ2-1,TRBD2,TGCAGCGTTGAAGCGACTAGCGGCTCAGAGAATGAGCAGTTCTTC,CSVEATSGSENEQFF
TRBV18,NA,TRBJ1-2,NA,TGTGCCAGCTCACGTCAGGACTACGAGTTATATGGCTACACCTTC,CASSRQDYELYGYTF
TRBV7-3,NA,TRBJ1-2,TRBD1,TGTGCCAGCAGCTTGACAGGGGAACCTAACTATGGCTACACCTTC,CASSLTGEPNYGYTF
TRBV18,NA,TRBJ2-7,NA,TGTGCCAGCTCAAGTTCCGACGGAGGGACTTACGAGCAGTACTTC,CASSSSDGGTYEQYF
TRBV10-2,NA,TRBJ1-1,NA,TGCGCCAGCAATCGGGGGATGAACACTGAAGCTTTCTTT,CASNRGMNTEAFF
TRBV11-1,NA,TRBJ2-3,NA,TGTGCCAGCGGGGCGGGACAGCCTTTCACAGATACGCAGTATTTT,CASGAGQPFTDTQYF
TRBV4-2,NA,TRBJ2-1,NA,TGTGCCAGCAGCCAGAGGGAAGGACTAACCTACAATGAGCAGTTCTTC,CASSQREGLTYNEQFF
TRBV25-1,NA,TRBJ1-1,TRBD1,TGTGCCAGCAGTGGTTTTGGGACAGGGAAAGGGAACACTGAAGCTTTCTTT,CASSGFGTGKGNTEAFF
TRBV6-5,NA,TRBJ1-1,TRBD1,TGTGCCAGCAGTCAGAACAGGGGGAGCACTGAAGCTTTCTTT,CASSQNRGSTEAFF
TRBV2,NA,TRBJ1-1,TRBD1,TGTGCCTGCAAGAAGACCGGGACAGAGAACACTGAAGCTTTCTTT,CACKKTGTENTEAFF
TRBV9,NA,TRBJ1-2,NA,TGTGCCAGCAGCACCCAGACAGGCGGCTACACCTTC,CASSTQTGGYTF
TRBV15,NA,TRBJ1-1,NA,TGTGCCACCGGGGAGGCGCGAGGCACTGAAGCTTTCTTT,CATGEARGTEAFF
TRBV7-9,NA,TRBJ2-5,NA,TGTGCCAGCAGCTTCCTCCAGTCCCAAGAGACCCAGTACTTC,CASSFLQSQETQYF
TRBV9,NA,TRBJ2-3,TRBD2,TGTGCCAGCAGCGTCGAGACTAGCGGGGGCACAGATACGCAGTATTTT,CASSVETSGGTDTQYF
TRBV2,once,TRBJ2-2,NA,TGTGCCAGCGAGAACGGGTGGGGCCCCGGGGAGCTGTTTTTT,CASENGWGPGELFF
TRBV6-1,NA,TRBJ1-1,NA,TGTGCCAGCAGTGAGGGGGGGGGATACGCTTTCTTT,CASSEGGGYAFF
TRBV7-7,NA,TRBJ2-5,TRBD2,TGTGCCAGCAGCCGCCTAGCGGGGGGGCGGGAGACCCAGTACTTC,CASSRLAGGRETQYF
TRBV5-5,NA,TRBJ1-2,TRBD1,TGTGCCAGCAGCTTGGAGCGGACAGGGGTCGGCTATGGCTACACCTTC,CASSLERTGVGYGYTF
TRBV6-5,NA,TRBJ2-7,NA,TGTGCCAGCAGTTACTCGATACAGGGGAGGTCCTACGAGCAGTACTTC,CASSYSIQGRSYEQYF
TRBV2,NA,TRBJ2-5,TRBD2,TGTGCCAGCAGTGGGGGGGGCCAAGAGACCCAGTACTTC,CASSGGGQETQYF
TRBV6-1,NA,TRBJ2-2,TRBD2,TGTGCCAGCAGTGAAGTATGGAGCGGGGGAATGGACGGGGAGCTGTTTTTT,CASSEVWSGGMDGELFF
TRBV7-2,NA,TRBJ2-1,TRBD2,TGTGCCAGAGAGATTAGCGGGAGTGAATACAATGAGCAGTTCTTC,CAREISGSEYNEQFF
TRBV19,NA,TRBJ1-1,TRBD1,TGTGCCAGTAAGTACCTCGGGACAGGGAACACTGAAGCTTTCTTT,CASKYLGTGNTEAFF
TRBV9,NA,TRBJ2-2,TRBD2,TGTGCCAGCAGCGTTTCACTAGCGGGCCGCACCGGGGAGCTGTTTTTT,CASSVSLAGRTGELFF
TRBV4-1,NA,TRBJ2-5,NA,TGCGCCAGCAGCCACCCTGGAGGGACCCAGTACTTC,CASSHPGGTQYF
TRBV5-5,NA,TRBJ1-1,TRBD1,TGTGCCAGCAGCTTGGACAGGGGGCGGGCTGAAGCTTTCTTT,CASSLDRGRAEAFF
TRBV11-3,NA,TRBJ2-2,NA,TGTGCCAGCAGCTTAAGTCAGGGATCCGGGGAGCTGTTTTTT,CASSLSQGSGELFF
TRBV5-6,NA,TRBJ2-5,NA,TGTGCCAGCAGCTCACTAAGAACTTCTGAAGAGACCCAGTACTTC,CASSSLRTSEETQYF
TRBV7-4,NA,TRBJ1-4,TRBD1,TGTGCCAGCAGCCACTTACCAGGGGGCGAGGAGGAAAAACTGTTTTTT,CASSHLPGGEEEKLFF
TRBV29-1,NA,TRBJ1-5,NA,TGCAGCGTTGGAGGAGGGCTCAGCAATCAGCCCCAGCATTTT,CSVGGGLSNQPQHF
TRBV5-1,NA,TRBJ2-5,TRBD1,TGCGCCAGCAGCTTGATAGCTTCGGGACAGGGCCAAGAGACCCAGTACTTC,CASSLIASGQGQETQYF
TRBV5-3,few,TRBJ1-1,NA,TGTGCCAGAAGCTCCGGGACTGATAGTGAAGCTTTCTTT,CARSSGTDSEAFF
TRBV10-2,NA,TRBJ2-2,TRBD2,TGCGCCAGCGGGCAGGCGGGGGGGCCCGGACCGGGGGAGCTGTTTTTT,CASGQAGGPGPGELFF